This record looks at one T cell receptor (beta chain) sequence and its context. These data belong to a study of blood T cell repertoires in COVID-19. As for the study in general: Some COVID-19 samples were acute and others convalescent; all came from the United States, Italy and Spain. In each case, the material was cDNA or gDNA derived from T cells, B-cell-depleted T cells, or PBMCs.

The CDR3 length is 13 residues. Germline CDR1 SNHLY, CDR2 FYNNEI. V was clipped by 4 bases and J by 4 bases, with 10 bases between them. As handled by the study authors: The authors estimated nucleated cell counts from reference gene primer amplification. The data were produced by immunoSEQ multiplex PCR, yet TCRdb's version contains in-frame clones alone and is incomplete. For V, J and clone size, that table is used; D and trimming come from the DNA. The sample contains about 240,000 clones, 85% to 90% of which appear only once. This receptor was identified in a woman aged 35 to 49 who had recovered from COVID-19. The chain employs TRBV2 and TRBJ1-1; the D is unclear. The sample taken for sequencing was peripheral blood. This chain's CDR3 is CASSVEGSTEAFF. As DNA, the CDR3 is TGTGCCAGCAGTGTCGAGGGAAGCACTGAAGCTTTCTTT.